The clone carrying this T cell receptor (beta chain) was counted only a few times. Its antigen is currently unknown. This sample is part of a study of T cell repertoires in aging, cancer and after chemotherapy. Study-level background: Six age groups, ranging from 30 or younger to 70 or older, included the donors.

Germline V gives CDR1 SEHNR, CDR2 FQNEAQ (reference sequence). The V end was cut by 3 bases, the J end by 5 bases, with 2 bases between. There are 11 residues in the CDR3. Points from the study as a whole: Loss of evenness, beyond lost richness, contributed to age-related TCR diversity decline in cancer patients. Compared with age-matched healthy donors, untreated hematological or solid cancer patients showed higher blood TCR clonality.

The template was genomic DNA from peripheral blood, not RNA. TRB rearrangements spanning V, D and J were amplified using mixed TRB-A/B primers. TCRdb fed the multiplex PCR reads into MiXCR, producing one record per CDR3 protein. The data show under 10,000 distinct CDR3 sequences, 34% seen once. The source of this sequence is a human donor in good health. V usage is TRBV7-9 and J usage is TRBJ2-1, with D uncertain. The sample was blood. The CDR3 spells CASSFHNEQFF. The CDR3 region has the DNA TGTGCCAGCAGCTTCCACAATGAGCAGTTCTTC.